These T cell receptor beta chains were read from a single sample in a study of blood T cell repertoires in COVID-19. The table came from immunoSEQ multiplex PCR; TCRdb's copy has only in-frame clones and leaves some out. The table includes under 200,000 clones, 81% detected once. The sample was PBMCs or T cells enriched from blood (not recorded which). These receptor sequences come from a woman aged 40 to 50 with acute COVID-19. Each CDR3 is given with its conserved first and last residue. The order of the fields is V gene, clone size, J gene, D gene, CDR3 DNA, CDR3 protein. A D gene is named only where the DNA matches it firmly. Size values are once, few and many counts, or a class for expanded clones, and some rows have none.

v_gene: TRBV9; abundance: -; j_gene: TRBJ1-5; d_gene: -; CDR3nt: TGTGCCAGCAGCGTAGATGGGGGCGGTAATCAGCCCCAGCATTTT; CDR3aa: CASSVDGGGNQPQHF
v_gene: TRBV19; abundance: -; j_gene: TRBJ2-5; d_gene: TRBD1; CDR3nt: TGTGCCAGTAGTAAGAGACAGGGTCGGGAGACCCAGTACTTC; CDR3aa: CASSKRQGRETQYF
v_gene: TRBV2; abundance: -; j_gene: TRBJ2-1; d_gene: TRBD2; CDR3nt: TGTGCCAGCAGTGAATCCCGACTAGCGGGAGAAAATGAGCAGTTCTTC; CDR3aa: CASSESRLAGENEQFF
v_gene: TRBV19; abundance: -; j_gene: TRBJ1-3; d_gene: -; CDR3nt: TGTGCCAGTAGTATAACAGATCGGAAAGGAAACACCATATATTTT; CDR3aa: CASSITDRKGNTIYF
v_gene: TRBV7-9; abundance: many; j_gene: TRBJ2-3; d_gene: TRBD1; CDR3nt: TGTGCCAGCAGCTCGATATTTACGGGACAGGGAAGAGATACGCAGTATTTT; CDR3aa: CASSSIFTGQGRDTQYF
v_gene: TRBV10-3; abundance: -; j_gene: TRBJ2-1; d_gene: TRBD2; CDR3nt: TGTGCCATCAGTGAGGGACTAGCGGGAGTAAATGAGCAGTTCTTC; CDR3aa: CAISEGLAGVNEQFF
v_gene: TRBV30; abundance: -; j_gene: TRBJ1-1; d_gene: -; CDR3nt: TGTGCCTGGAGAGCCCAGACAAGCTCTGAAGCTTTCTTT; CDR3aa: CAWRAQTSSEAFF
v_gene: TRBV2; abundance: -; j_gene: TRBJ2-3; d_gene: TRBD2; CDR3nt: TGTGCCAGCAGTGTGGGGGGGAGCACAGATACGCAGTATTTT; CDR3aa: CASSVGGSTDTQYF
v_gene: TRBV7-2; abundance: -; j_gene: TRBJ1-3; d_gene: -; CDR3nt: TGTGCCAGCAGCTTCCAAGTAACAGGGAGCTCTGGAAACACCATATATTTT; CDR3aa: CASSFQVTGSSGNTIYF
v_gene: TRBV27; abundance: -; j_gene: TRBJ2-7; d_gene: -; CDR3nt: TGTGCCAGCAGTTTAGGGCCGGCGGGGCGCTACGAGCAGTACTTC; CDR3aa: CASSLGPAGRYEQYF
v_gene: TRBV12-3/TRBV12-4; abundance: -; j_gene: TRBJ1-1; d_gene: -; CDR3nt: TGTGCCAGCACTACCTTGGGCAGGGCTGAAGCTTTCTTT; CDR3aa: CASTTLGRAEAFF
v_gene: TRBV2; abundance: -; j_gene: TRBJ2-3; d_gene: -; CDR3nt: TGTGCCAGCACCCCCCAGGCATGGAGCACAGATACGCAGTATTTT; CDR3aa: CASTPQAWSTDTQYF
v_gene: TRBV9; abundance: -; j_gene: TRBJ2-1; d_gene: TRBD2; CDR3nt: TGTGCCAGCAGCGTAGTTACTAGCGCTGAGCAGTTCTTC; CDR3aa: CASSVVTSAEQFF
v_gene: TRBV5-6; abundance: -; j_gene: TRBJ2-7; d_gene: TRBD2; CDR3nt: TGTGCCAGCAGCCTGGAGGGGAGGGGCGAGCAGTACTTC; CDR3aa: CASSLEGRGEQYF
v_gene: TRBV5-1; abundance: -; j_gene: TRBJ2-3; d_gene: -; CDR3nt: TGCGCCAGCAGTAGCCCGGGGACAGATACGCAGTATTTT; CDR3aa: CASSSPGTDTQYF
v_gene: TRBV12-5; abundance: -; j_gene: TRBJ1-5; d_gene: TRBD1; CDR3nt: TGTGCTAGTGGTTTGGGCCCGACAGGGGGCCAGGATCAGCCCCAGCATTTT; CDR3aa: CASGLGPTGGQDQPQHF
v_gene: TRBV6-5; abundance: few; j_gene: TRBJ1-2; d_gene: -; CDR3nt: TGTGCCAGCAGTCTATCTACAGGGTTAGGCTACACCTTC; CDR3aa: CASSLSTGLGYTF
v_gene: TRBV2; abundance: few; j_gene: TRBJ1-1; d_gene: -; CDR3nt: TGTGCCAGCGGAGGCCCTGAAGCTTTCTTT; CDR3aa: CASGGPEAFF
v_gene: TRBV11-3; abundance: -; j_gene: TRBJ2-2; d_gene: -; CDR3nt: TGTGCCAGCAGCCCCCAAATGAGGAACGGGGAGCTGTTTTTT; CDR3aa: CASSPQMRNGELFF
v_gene: TRBV4-1; abundance: once; j_gene: TRBJ2-1; d_gene: TRBD2; CDR3nt: TGCGCCAGCAGCCAAGTTACTAGCGGGAGGGACAATGAGCAGTTCTTC; CDR3aa: CASSQVTSGRDNEQFF
v_gene: TRBV3-1/TRBV3-2; abundance: once; j_gene: TRBJ2-1; d_gene: TRBD2; CDR3nt: TGTGCCAGCAGCCAAGATATCACTAGCGATGAGCAGTTCTTC; CDR3aa: CASSQDITSDEQFF
v_gene: TRBV30; abundance: -; j_gene: TRBJ2-2; d_gene: TRBD2; CDR3nt: TGTGCCTGGAGTAAGGGACTAGCGAGACGCACCGGGGAGCTGTTTTTT; CDR3aa: CAWSKGLARRTGELFF
v_gene: TRBV6-5; abundance: -; j_gene: TRBJ1-1; d_gene: -; CDR3nt: TGTGCCAGCAGTTTTTACAGGGCTTCGAACACTGAAGCTTTCTTT; CDR3aa: CASSFYRASNTEAFF
v_gene: TRBV14; abundance: -; j_gene: TRBJ2-3; d_gene: TRBD2; CDR3nt: TGTGCCAGCAGCCACAGGACTAGCGGGGTGTTCACAGATACGCAGTATTTT; CDR3aa: CASSHRTSGVFTDTQYF
v_gene: TRBV7-7; abundance: -; j_gene: TRBJ2-1; d_gene: -; CDR3nt: TGTGCTAGCAGCTTAGTTAGCGGAAGTTCCTACAATGAGCAGTTCTTC; CDR3aa: CASSLVSGSSYNEQFF
v_gene: TRBV7-3; abundance: -; j_gene: TRBJ1-2; d_gene: TRBD1; CDR3nt: TGTGCCAGCAGCTCGGGACAGGGTGTTGGCTACACCTTC; CDR3aa: CASSSGQGVGYTF
v_gene: TRBV28; abundance: -; j_gene: TRBJ2-2; d_gene: TRBD2; CDR3nt: TGTGCCAGCTTTCGAAGGACGGGGGGGAACACCGGGGAGCTGTTTTTT; CDR3aa: CASFRRTGGNTGELFF
v_gene: TRBV5-1; abundance: -; j_gene: TRBJ2-3; d_gene: TRBD2; CDR3nt: TGCGCCAGCAGCTTGGTGACTAGCGGGAGGGCCACAGATACGCAGTATTTT; CDR3aa: CASSLVTSGRATDTQYF
v_gene: TRBV6-1; abundance: -; j_gene: TRBJ2-7; d_gene: -; CDR3nt: TGTGCCAGCAGTGATTACTTCGGGTACGAGCAGTACTTC; CDR3aa: CASSDYFGYEQYF
v_gene: TRBV3-1/TRBV3-2; abundance: -; j_gene: TRBJ2-1; d_gene: TRBD2; CDR3nt: TGTGCCAGCAGCCAAGGGACGGGCGGGAGGAGCTCCTACAATGAGCAGTTCTTC; CDR3aa: CASSQGTGGRSSYNEQFF
v_gene: TRBV30; abundance: -; j_gene: TRBJ1-1; d_gene: -; CDR3nt: TGTGCCTGCCTGCCCCGGGGGGGGAAGGGCACTGAAGCTTTCTTT; CDR3aa: CACLPRGGKGTEAFF
v_gene: TRBV30; abundance: -; j_gene: TRBJ1-5; d_gene: -; CDR3nt: TGTGCCTGGAGTGGAGGGTCTAGTCAGCCCCAGCATTTT; CDR3aa: CAWSGGSSQPQHF
v_gene: TRBV7-2; abundance: -; j_gene: TRBJ1-1; d_gene: -; CDR3nt: TGTGCCAGCAGCACCACAGCCCATCACAACACTGAAGCTTTCTTT; CDR3aa: CASSTTAHHNTEAFF
v_gene: TRBV5-1; abundance: -; j_gene: TRBJ2-1; d_gene: -; CDR3nt: TGCGCCAGCAGCCGAGCGGTTAGAGGGTTAAATGAGCAGTTCTTC; CDR3aa: CASSRAVRGLNEQFF
v_gene: TRBV11-2; abundance: -; j_gene: TRBJ2-3; d_gene: TRBD2; CDR3nt: TGTGCCAGCAGCTTAGGGGCATCAGCGGGAGTCGTAACAGATACGCAGTATTTT; CDR3aa: CASSLGASAGVVTDTQYF
v_gene: TRBV29-1; abundance: -; j_gene: TRBJ1-1; d_gene: -; CDR3nt: TGCAGCGTTGAAGATGCCCGGGGTTACACTGAAGCTTTCTTT; CDR3aa: CSVEDARGYTEAFF
v_gene: TRBV6-1; abundance: -; j_gene: TRBJ1-5; d_gene: -; CDR3nt: TGTGCCAGCAGTGAAGTCCAGAATCAGCCCCAGCATTTT; CDR3aa: CASSEVQNQPQHF
v_gene: TRBV7-2; abundance: once; j_gene: TRBJ2-1; d_gene: TRBD2; CDR3nt: TGTGCCAGCAGCTCAGCGGGAGGGGGTTGGAATGAGCAGTTCTTC; CDR3aa: CASSSAGGGWNEQFF